Below, 5 T cell receptor beta chains from the same sample are listed, as sequenced in a study of cytomegalovirus exposure and HLA in healthy donors. PCR employed 60 Vbeta and 13 Jbeta primers. The protocol was immunoSEQ multiplex PCR, while the TCRdb copy is restricted to in-frame clones and leaves out a portion. This table has 150,000 or so clones, approximately 80% appearing once. Sequenced sample: PBMCs. These receptors all stem from a woman between 40 and 55 years old in good health and CMV-seronegative.

J is TRBJ1-4 and V is TRBV2; TRBD1 matches 10 bases. J gave up 5 bases and V 5 bases, and 2 bases lay outside the gene matches. CDR1 is SNHLY and CDR2 is FYNNEI in the germline V gene. This CDR3 comprises 14 residues. CDR3 in amino acids: CASSRDRGNEKLFF. As DNA, the CDR3 is TGTGCCAGCAGTCGGGACAGGGGAAATGAAAAACTGTTTTTT.

V is TRBV28 and J is TRBJ2-7, with 10 bases fitting TRBD1. Unmatched junction bases numbered 15, after V lost 7 bases and J lost 3 bases. Germline V lookup: CDR1 MDHEN, CDR2 SYDVKM. The CDR3 extends over 17 amino acids. CDR3 sequence: CASNDLIGTGAFYEQYF. The CDR3, as DNA: TGTGCCAGCAACGATTTAATCGGGACAGGGGCCTTCTACGAGCAGTACTTC.

CDR3 in amino acids: CASSAQTGGGTDTQYF. In DNA form, the CDR3 reads TGTGCCAGCAGCGCACAGACAGGGGGCGGCACAGATACGCAGTATTTT. The chain carries TRBV9 and TRBJ2-3, with TRBD1 matching over 10 bases. The germline V gene has CDR1 SGDLS and CDR2 YYNGEE. The CDR3 runs to 16 residues. J lost 1 base, V lost 3 bases, and 5 bases had no gene match. Based on the CDR3 plus reference TRBV9 and TRBJ2-3, the full variable domain is DSGVTQTPKHLITATGQRVTLRCSPRSGDLSVYWYQQSLDQGLQFLIQYYNGEERAKGNILERFSAQQFPDLHSELNLSSLELGDSALYFCASSAQTGGGTDTQYFGPGTRLTVL.

This chain uses TRBV4-3 with TRBJ1-1, with no clear D. V lost 0 bases to trimming and J lost 14 bases, with 16 bases between them. The CDR3 extends over 13 amino acids. Per germline, CDR1 LGHNA and CDR2 YSLEER. The DNA of the CDR3 is TGCGCCAGCAGCCAAGATCGCGCGGCCTCGAGGTTCTTT. Translated: CASSQDRAASRFF.

This rearrangement joins TRBV2 to TRBJ2-7; 7 bases align to TRBD1. This CDR3 is 13 amino acids long. Trimming took 7 bases from V and 2 from J; bases not matched to a gene: 5. CDR1 is SNHLY, CDR2 FYNNEI, per germline. As DNA, the CDR3 is TGTGCCAGCAACCCGGACAGGACCTACGAGCAGTACTTC. Amino acids: CASNPDRTYEQYF.